Following are 23 T cell receptor beta chains from one sample sequenced in a study of shared clonotypes between healthy human individuals. Using immunoSEQ multiplex PCR, the repertoire was profiled, and TCRdb retains in-frame clones only, with some absent. This table has 780,000 or so clones, 72% appearing once. Sequences were obtained from memory CD4+ T cells sorted from blood. Subset in this sample: CD45RA-negative fraction. These receptors came from a woman in her thirties in good health.

The V and J genes are TRBV28 and TRBJ2-7; 8 bases map to TRBD1. The V gene end was trimmed by 7 bases and the J gene end by 3 bases; junction bases not matched to a gene: 11. CDR1 and CDR2 from the germline V gene are MDHEN and SYDVKM. This CDR3 region has 15 residues. The CDR3 DNA follows: TGTGCCAGCATCGATCGTAGGACAGGGCACTACGAGCAGTACTTC. The encoded protein is CASIDRRTGHYEQYF.

This clone was counted only a few times. A much bigger clone sits one base away, suggesting this may be a read error. Other DNA sequences in this sample translate to the same CDR3. V and J are TRBV5-1 and TRBJ2-1; 9 nucleotides agree with TRBD2. Losses at the gene ends were 1 base for V and 3 bases for J; bases not matched to a gene: 2. Germline values: CDR1 SGHRS, CDR2 YFSETQ. This CDR3 has 15 residues. The CDR3 is CASSLSTSGYNEQFF. The CDR3 DNA sequence: TGCGCCAGCAGCTTGTCGACTAGCGGCTACAATGAGCAGTTCTTC.

The chain recombines TRBV4-1 with TRBJ1-1, with D possibly TRBD1 on 5 matching bases. The ends were cut back, 0 bases at V and 7 bases at J, with 15 bases in the middle. This CDR3 contains 15 residues. The germline gives CDR1 MGHRA, CDR2 YSYEKL. CDR3 in amino acids: CASSQEAPGRFEAFF. DNA of the CDR3: TGCGCCAGCAGCCAAGAGGCGCCAGGGAGGTTTGAAGCTTTCTTT.

V usage is TRBV19 and J usage is TRBJ2-2; TRBD2 agrees at 7 bases. J was trimmed by 1 base and V by 11 bases; bases with no gene match: 4. Germline V gene sequence: CDR1 LNHDA, CDR2 SQIVND (reference sequence). The CDR3 is 13 residues long. Here the CDR3 reads CAGLDENTGELFF. The CDR3 nucleotides are TGTGCCGGACTAGACGAGAACACCGGGGAGCTGTTTTTT.

The chain joins TRBV5-1 to TRBJ2-2, with 8 positions matching TRBD1. The CDR3 runs 15 residues. Germline V lookup: CDR1 SGHRS, CDR2 YFSETQ. Unmatched junction bases numbered 3, after V lost 0 bases and J lost 5 bases. CDR3 bases: TGCGCCAGCAGCTTGGGCAGGGGGCTTACCGGGGAGCTGTTTTTT. This sequence encodes CASSLGRGLTGELFF.

This clone came up a few times. V is TRBV5-8 and J is TRBJ2-5, with no clear D. Germline V gene data show CDR1 as SGHTS and CDR2 as YDEGEE. This CDR3 contains 14 residues. Trimming stripped 0 bases from V and 5 bases from J, with 11 bases between. As DNA, the CDR3 is TGTGCCAGCAGCTTGGAGTCCGGCGGTGAGACCCAGTACTTC. This encodes CASSLESGGETQYF.

This clone has just a few counts. This sequence joins TRBV10-3 and TRBJ2-7; either TRBD1 or TRBD2 may fit D (5 bases each). CDR3 length: 12 amino acids. Trimming cost V 10 bases and J 3 bases, with 13 bases left between them. Germline V gene data show CDR1 as ENHRY and CDR2 as SYGVKD. The CDR3 bases are TGTGCCACCGGGACCGAGGGCTACGAGCAGTACTTC. Encoded protein: CATGTEGYEQYF.

The CDR3 sequence: CAVLSGTGANEQYF. CDR3 DNA: TGTGCCGTACTCTCCGGGACAGGGGCCAACGAGCAGTACTTC. The genes are TRBV2 and TRBJ2-7; 10 bases match TRBD1. Germline V gene data show CDR1 as SNHLY and CDR2 as FYNNEI. The CDR3 runs to 14 residues. The junction had 12 bases not matched to a gene; V was cut back by 11 bases and J by 5 bases.

The chain joins TRBV2 to TRBJ1-4, with a tentative D call TRBD1 (6 bases). The CDR3 is made up of 16 amino acids. Germline CDR1 reads SNHLY; CDR2 reads FYNNEI. Trimming removed 3 bases at V and 7 bases at J, with 18 bases between. CDR3 bases: TGTGCCAGCAGTGAGGGACACCCTCCAGGCGGTGAAAAACTGTTTTTT. Its protein product is CASSEGHPPGGEKLFF. The entire variable domain, with the rest obtained from reference TRBV2 and TRBJ1-4, is as follows: EPEVTQTPSHQVTQMGQEVILRCVPISNHLYFYWYRQILGQKVEFLVSFYNNEISEKSEIFDDQFSVERPDGSNFTLKIRSTKLEDSAMYFCASSEGHPPGGEKLFFGSGTQLSVL.

The chain employs TRBV28 and TRBJ1-4; TRBD1 aligns across 9 bases. Losses at the gene ends were 4 bases for V and 7 bases for J; bases not matched to a gene: 19. Looked up from germline, CDR1 is MDHEN and CDR2 is SYDVKM. CDR3 length: 19 residues. The CDR3 sequence: CASSSLLSRDRVRREKLFF. The DNA of the CDR3 is TGTGCCAGCAGTTCCCTATTGTCCCGGGACAGGGTAAGGCGTGAAAAACTGTTTTTT. The full variable domain, rest sourced from reference TRBV28 and TRBJ1-4, is DVKVTQSSRYLVKRTGEKVFLECVQDMDHENMFWYRQDPGLGLRLIYFSYDVKMKEKGDIPEGYSVSREKKERFSLILESASTNQTSMYLCASSSLLSRDRVRREKLFFGSGTQLSVL.

Only a few counts were recorded for this clone. The gene calls are TRBV7-9 and TRBJ1-1; D ambiguous. Germline CDR1 is SEHNR and CDR2 is FQNEAQ (reference sequence). The V and J ends lost 2 bases and 0 bases respectively, with 4 bases between them. This CDR3 contains 13 residues. CDR3 sequence (DNA): TGTGCCAGCAGCTTATTTATGAACACTGAAGCTTTCTTT. Translating it yields CASSLFMNTEAFF.

This clone was recorded once. This chain joins TRBV5-1 and TRBJ2-5; 11 nucleotides align to TRBD2. The V segment lost 4 bases and the J segment 2 bases; nucleotides outside the gene matches: 4. Germline V gives CDR1 SGHRS, CDR2 YFSETQ. This CDR3 is 15 amino acids long. The CDR3 protein is CASSTGTSGQETQYF. The DNA of the CDR3 is TGCGCCAGCAGCACCGGGACTAGCGGTCAAGAGACCCAGTACTTC.

The gene calls are TRBV28 and TRBJ2-7; TRBD1 agrees at 8 bases. CDR1 MDHEN and CDR2 SYDVKM come from the germline V gene. The CDR3 consists of 14 residues. The ends lost 9 bases at V and 1 base at J; junction bases unmatched: 8. Written as DNA, the CDR3 is TGTGCCAGTACCACAGGGGGTCATTCCTACGAGCAGTACTTC. Translating gives CASTTGGHSYEQYF.

This chain links TRBV28 with TRBJ2-7; D assignment may be TRBD1 or TRBD2 (5 bases each). This CDR3 is 15 amino acids long. Trimming left V 6 bases short and J 0 bases short, with 15 bases between. In germline, CDR1 is MDHEN, CDR2 SYDVKM. The CDR3 coding sequence is TGTGCCAGCAGACCAGACCGGGACGCCTCCTACGAGCAGTACTTC. Translation gives CASRPDRDASYEQYF.

The table lists this clone with many counts. The J gene is TRBJ2-1, the V gene TRBV13, with TRBD2 matching over 10 bases. Germline V lookup: CDR1 PRHDT, CDR2 FYEKMQ (reference sequence). The CDR3 has 14 residues. The V gene end was trimmed by 3 bases and the J gene end by 8 bases; junction bases not matched to a gene: 4. The CDR3 sequence: CASSLAGTSDEQFF. The CDR3 nucleotides read TGTGCCAGCAGCTTGGCCGGGACTAGCGATGAGCAGTTCTTC.

This clone was detected a few times. Other DNA variants within this sample encode the same CDR3. The chain joins TRBV29-1 to TRBJ1-1; D uncertain. Germline V gene data show CDR1 as SQVTM and CDR2 as ANQGSEA. The CDR3 sequence is 12 residues long. Trimming removed 1 base at V and 4 bases at J, with 7 bases between. CDR3 amino acids: CSVEGGGTEAFF. CDR3 DNA sequence: TGCAGCGTTGAAGGGGGAGGCACTGAAGCTTTCTTT.

Turning to this clone: Additional DNA sequences in this sample encode the identical CDR3. The V gene is TRBV25-1, the J gene TRBJ2-3; D is unclear. Germline lookup yields CDR1 MGHDK and CDR2 SYGVNS. Trimming shortened V by 3 bases and J by 2 bases, and 0 bases separated the two germline ends. The CDR3 consists of 11 residues. The CDR3 DNA follows: TGTGCCAGCAGTGACACAGATACGCAGTATTTT. This codes for CASSDTDTQYF.

This clone was recorded a few times. The chain is built from TRBV10-3 and TRBJ1-3; D gene ambiguous. Deletions cut 6 bases from V and 1 base from J, with 13 bases between. Germline V CDR1 and CDR2: ENHRY, SYGVKD. CDR3 length: 15 residues. This CDR3 is CAIRRGPESGNTIYF. CDR3 coding DNA: TGTGCCATCAGGAGAGGGCCCGAGTCTGGAAACACCATATATTTT.

The rearrangement uses TRBV19 and TRBJ2-7; D might be TRBD1 (7 bases). Germline CDR1 is LNHDA and CDR2 is SQIVND (reference sequence). The CDR3 is made up of 14 amino acids. V was trimmed by 2 bases and J by 2 bases, leaving 10 bases between them. In nucleotides, the CDR3 is TGTGCCAGTAGTATAACCAGGGGGGCCTACGAGCAGTACTTC. This translates into CASSITRGAYEQYF.

V and J are TRBV30 and TRBJ1-4; 11 bases agree with TRBD1. Per the germline V gene, CDR1 is GTSNPN and CDR2 is SVGIG (reference sequence). J gave up 7 bases and V 2 bases, and 6 bases lay outside the gene matches. The CDR3 loop spans 15 amino acids. CDR3: CAWSKDRGLSEKLFF. CDR3 bases: TGTGCCTGGAGTAAGGACAGGGGGCTGAGTGAAAAACTGTTTTTT.

The chain uses TRBV13 and TRBJ2-7, with TRBD2 matching 11 bases. Germline CDR1 PRHDT, CDR2 FYEKMQ (reference sequence). With V trimmed by 5 bases and J by 0 bases, 12 bases remained unmatched. The CDR3 sequence is 18 residues long. CDR3 sequence: CASSPLSGLAGSSYEQYF. The CDR3 nucleotides read TGTGCCAGCAGCCCATTATCAGGACTAGCGGGTAGCTCCTACGAGCAGTACTTC.

The chain couples TRBV27 to TRBJ2-7; TRBD1 matches 9 bases. The length of the CDR3 is 15 residues. The junction had 9 bases not matched to a gene; V was cut back by 6 bases and J by 3 bases. Germline V lookup: CDR1 MNHEY, CDR2 SMNVEV (reference sequence). The CDR3 here is CASSLPGQGVYEQYF. DNA for the CDR3: TGTGCCAGCAGCTTACCGGGACAGGGAGTCTACGAGCAGTACTTC.

The chain recombines TRBV10-3 with TRBJ1-2, with TRBD1 as a possible D gene (6 bases). V dropped 0 bases and J dropped 4 bases, with 18 bases sitting between them. CDR3 length: 17 residues. Per the germline V gene, CDR1 is ENHRY and CDR2 is SYGVKD. The CDR3 DNA follows: TGTGCCATCAGTGAGTCCGGGGGCACAGGGTTGGGCTATGGCTACACCTTC. Translated, it gives CAISESGGTGLGYGYTF.